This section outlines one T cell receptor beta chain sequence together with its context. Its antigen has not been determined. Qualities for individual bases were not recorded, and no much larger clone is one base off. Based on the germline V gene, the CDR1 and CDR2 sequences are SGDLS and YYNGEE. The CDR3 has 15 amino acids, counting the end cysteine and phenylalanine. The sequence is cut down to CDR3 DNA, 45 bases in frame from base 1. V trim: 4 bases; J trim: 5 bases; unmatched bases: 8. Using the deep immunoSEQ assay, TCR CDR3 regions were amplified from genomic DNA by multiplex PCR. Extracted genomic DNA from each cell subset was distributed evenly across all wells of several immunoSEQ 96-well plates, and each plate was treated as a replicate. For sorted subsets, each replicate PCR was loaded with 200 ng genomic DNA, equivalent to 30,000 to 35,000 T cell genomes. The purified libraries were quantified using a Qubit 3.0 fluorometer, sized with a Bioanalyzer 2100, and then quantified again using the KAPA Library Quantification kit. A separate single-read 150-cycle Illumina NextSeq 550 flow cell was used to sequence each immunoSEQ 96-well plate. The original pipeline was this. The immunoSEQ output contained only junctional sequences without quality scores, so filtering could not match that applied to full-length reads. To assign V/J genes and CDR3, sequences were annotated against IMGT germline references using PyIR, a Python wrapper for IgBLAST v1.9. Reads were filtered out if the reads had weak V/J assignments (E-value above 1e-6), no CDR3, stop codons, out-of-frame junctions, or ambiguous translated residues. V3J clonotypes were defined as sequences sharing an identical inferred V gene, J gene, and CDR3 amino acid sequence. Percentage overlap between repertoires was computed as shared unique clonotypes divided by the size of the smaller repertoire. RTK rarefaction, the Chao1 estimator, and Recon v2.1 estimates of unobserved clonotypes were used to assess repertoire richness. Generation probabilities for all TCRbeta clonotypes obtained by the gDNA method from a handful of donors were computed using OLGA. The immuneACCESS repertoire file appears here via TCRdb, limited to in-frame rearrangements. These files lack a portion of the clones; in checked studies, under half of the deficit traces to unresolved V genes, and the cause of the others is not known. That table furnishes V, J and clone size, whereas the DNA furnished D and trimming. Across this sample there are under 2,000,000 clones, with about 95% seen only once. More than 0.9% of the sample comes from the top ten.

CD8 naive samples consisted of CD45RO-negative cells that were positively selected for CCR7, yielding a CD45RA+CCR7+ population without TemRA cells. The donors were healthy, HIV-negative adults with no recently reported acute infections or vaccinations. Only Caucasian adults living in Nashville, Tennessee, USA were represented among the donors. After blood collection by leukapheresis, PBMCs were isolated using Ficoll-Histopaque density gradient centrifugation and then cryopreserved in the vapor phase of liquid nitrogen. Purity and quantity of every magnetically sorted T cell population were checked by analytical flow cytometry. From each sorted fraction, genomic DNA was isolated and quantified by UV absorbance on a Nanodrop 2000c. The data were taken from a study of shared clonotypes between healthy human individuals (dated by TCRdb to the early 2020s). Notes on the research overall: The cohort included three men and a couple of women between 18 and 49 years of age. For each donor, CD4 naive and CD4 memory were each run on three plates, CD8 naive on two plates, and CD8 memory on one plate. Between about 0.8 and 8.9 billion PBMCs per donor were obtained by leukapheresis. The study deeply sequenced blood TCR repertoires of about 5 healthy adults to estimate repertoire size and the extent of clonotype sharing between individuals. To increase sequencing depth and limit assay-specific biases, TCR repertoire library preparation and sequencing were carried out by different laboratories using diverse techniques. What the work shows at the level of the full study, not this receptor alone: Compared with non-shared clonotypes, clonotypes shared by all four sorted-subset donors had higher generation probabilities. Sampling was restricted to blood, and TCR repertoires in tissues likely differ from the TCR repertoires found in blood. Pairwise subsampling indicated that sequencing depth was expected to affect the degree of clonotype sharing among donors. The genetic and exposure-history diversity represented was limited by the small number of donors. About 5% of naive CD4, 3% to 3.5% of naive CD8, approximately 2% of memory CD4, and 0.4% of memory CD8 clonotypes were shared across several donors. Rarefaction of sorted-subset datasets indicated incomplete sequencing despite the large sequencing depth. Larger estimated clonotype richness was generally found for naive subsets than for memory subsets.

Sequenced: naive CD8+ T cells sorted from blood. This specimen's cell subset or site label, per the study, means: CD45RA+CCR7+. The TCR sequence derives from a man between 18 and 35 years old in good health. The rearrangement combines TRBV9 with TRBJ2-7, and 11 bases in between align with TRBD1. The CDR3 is CASSPTGDRGDEQYF. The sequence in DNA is TGTGCCAGCAGCCCGACGGGGGACAGGGGGGACGAGCAGTACTTC.